The present T cell receptor (beta chain) was sequenced within a study of shared clonotypes between healthy human individuals. General study points: Clonotype sharing across several donors was observed for 4% to 6.5% of naive CD4 clonotypes.

TCRdb keeps only in-frame clones here, not all; method: immunoSEQ multiplex PCR. The sample has hundreds of thousands of clones, 80% to 95% seen once. CD45RO-negative, CCR7-selected cells formed the naive CD8 fraction, which excluded terminally differentiated effector memory CD45RA+ cells. The study enrolled healthy HIV-negative adults without recent acute infections or vaccinations as donors. Concerning this clone: Its antigen remains unknown.

Germline trimming cut 0 bases from V and 1 base from J; bases unmatched to any gene: 3. The CDR3 runs to 15 residues. Germline CDR1 SGHDT, CDR2 YYEEEE. This TCR came from a man aged 30 to 39 in good health. V is TRBV5-6 and J is TRBJ1-2, with 7 nucleotides matching TRBD1. The specimen was naive CD8+ T cells sorted from blood. The CDR3 DNA sequence: TGTGCCAGCAGCTTGGGACAGGGAGTTAACTATGGCTACACCTTC. Residues: CASSLGQGVNYGYTF.